The source of this TCR beta chain is a study of monozygotic twins with inflammatory bowel disease. Findings and caveats of the study: Extra variability in the repertoires of patients may have come from differing immunosuppressive treatments. Concordant and discordant twins showed no difference in repertoire similarity, possibly from limited power. Discrimination among different T cell subtypes was not achievable.

Amplification of TCRalpha and TCRbeta cDNA involved two nested PCRs that ran for 16 and 9 cycles. TCRdb reprocessed the 5' RACE reads and stores each CDR3 protein as one record, lacking DNA. The sample totals about 450,000 distinct CDR3 sequences. The CDR3 runs 14 residues. CDR1 and CDR2 (germline): SGHRS, YFSETQ. In regard to this clonotype: Its antigen remains unknown.

This receptor was taken from a human donor with ulcerative colitis or Crohn's disease, or a healthy co-twin of an affected twin (not recorded which). The chain links TRBV5-1 to TRBJ2-4; TCRdb picks TRBD1, but there is no DNA to check that call. The sequencing sample was made of blood. The chain's CDR3 is CASSTSGTRNIQYF.